Below, one TCR beta chain is given with its context. Its antigen remains unidentified. V was trimmed by 2 bases and J by 1 base, leaving 5 bases between them. The CDR3 is 13 amino acids. CDR1 MNHEY and CDR2 SVGEGT come from the germline V gene. This sample was included in a study of T-cell memory formation after mild COVID-19. Study results and limitations: Detection of some responders pre-infection suggested pre-existing cross-reactive memory T cells participated.

MiXCR was run by TCRdb on the 5' RACE reads, yielding one entry per CDR3 protein. The sample lists over 250,000 distinct CDR3 sequences; about a sixth were seen once. The rearrangement uses TRBV6-2 or TRBV6-3 and TRBJ1-1; no definite D call. The receptor comes from a man younger than 30 who had mild COVID-19 (a few samples of this study predate the infection). Cell type and time point are not known. What was sequenced was PBMCs or a T cell subset sorted from them (not recorded which). This chain's CDR3 is CASSYVPNTEAFF. The CDR3 coding sequence is TGTGCCAGCAGTTACGTCCCGAACACTGAAGCTTTCTTT.